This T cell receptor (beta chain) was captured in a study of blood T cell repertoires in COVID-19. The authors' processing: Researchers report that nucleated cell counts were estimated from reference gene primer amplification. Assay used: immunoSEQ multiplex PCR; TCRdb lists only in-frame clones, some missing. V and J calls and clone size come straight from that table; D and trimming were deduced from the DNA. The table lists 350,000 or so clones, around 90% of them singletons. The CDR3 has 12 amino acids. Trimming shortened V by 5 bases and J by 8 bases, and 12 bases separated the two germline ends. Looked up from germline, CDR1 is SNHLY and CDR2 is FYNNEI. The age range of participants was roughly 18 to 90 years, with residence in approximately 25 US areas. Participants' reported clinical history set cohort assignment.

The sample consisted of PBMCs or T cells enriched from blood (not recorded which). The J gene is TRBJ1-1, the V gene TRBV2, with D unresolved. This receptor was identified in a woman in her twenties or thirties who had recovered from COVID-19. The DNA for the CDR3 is TGTGCCAGCAGTTCCCCCAGGATCGAAGCTTTCTTT. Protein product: CASSSPRIEAFF.